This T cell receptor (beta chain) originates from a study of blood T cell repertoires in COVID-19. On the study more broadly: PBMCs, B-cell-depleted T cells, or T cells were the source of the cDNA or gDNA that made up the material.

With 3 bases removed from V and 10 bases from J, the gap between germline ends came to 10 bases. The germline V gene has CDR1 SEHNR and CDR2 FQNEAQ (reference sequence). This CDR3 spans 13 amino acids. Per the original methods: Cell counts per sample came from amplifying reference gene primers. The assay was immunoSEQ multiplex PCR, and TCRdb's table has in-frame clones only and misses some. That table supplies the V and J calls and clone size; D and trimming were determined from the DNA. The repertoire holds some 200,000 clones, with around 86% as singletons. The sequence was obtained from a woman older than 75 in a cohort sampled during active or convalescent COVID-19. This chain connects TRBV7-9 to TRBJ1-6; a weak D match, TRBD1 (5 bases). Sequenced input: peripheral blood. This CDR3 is CASSLETESPLHF. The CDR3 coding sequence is TGTGCCAGCAGCTTGGAGACAGAATCACCCCTCCACTTT.